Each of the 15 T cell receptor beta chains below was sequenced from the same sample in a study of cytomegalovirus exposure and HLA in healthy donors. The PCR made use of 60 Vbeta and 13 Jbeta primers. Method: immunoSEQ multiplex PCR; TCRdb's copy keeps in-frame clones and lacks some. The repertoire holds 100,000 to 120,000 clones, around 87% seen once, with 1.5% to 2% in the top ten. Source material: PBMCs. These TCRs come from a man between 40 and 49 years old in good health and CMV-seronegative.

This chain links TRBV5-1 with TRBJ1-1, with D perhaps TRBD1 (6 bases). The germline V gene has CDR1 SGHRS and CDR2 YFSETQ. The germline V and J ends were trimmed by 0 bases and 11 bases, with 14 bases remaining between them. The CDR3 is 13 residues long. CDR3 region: CASSLAGTSTAFF. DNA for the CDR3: TGCGCCAGCAGCTTGGCTGGGACATCTACCGCTTTCTTT.

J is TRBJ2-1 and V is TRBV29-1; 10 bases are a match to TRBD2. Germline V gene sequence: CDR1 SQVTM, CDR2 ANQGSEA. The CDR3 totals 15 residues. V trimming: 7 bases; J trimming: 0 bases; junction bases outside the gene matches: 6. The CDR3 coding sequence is TGCAGCGCCCAGGGACTAGCGATCTCCTACAATGAGCAGTTCTTC. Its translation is CSAQGLAISYNEQFF.

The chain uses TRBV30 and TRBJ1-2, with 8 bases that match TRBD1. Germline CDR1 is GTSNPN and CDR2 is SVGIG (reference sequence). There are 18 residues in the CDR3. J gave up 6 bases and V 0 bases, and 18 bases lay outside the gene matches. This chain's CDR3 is CAWSVLVESAGRGHGYTF. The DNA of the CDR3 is TGTGCCTGGAGTGTTTTAGTTGAGTCTGCTGGCAGGGGGCATGGCTACACCTTC.

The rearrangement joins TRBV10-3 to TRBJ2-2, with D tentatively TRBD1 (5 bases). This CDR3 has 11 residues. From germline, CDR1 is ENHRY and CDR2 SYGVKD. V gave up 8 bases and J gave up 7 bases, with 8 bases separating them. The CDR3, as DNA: TGTGCCATCTCTCAGGGCGGGGAGCTGTTTTTT. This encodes CAISQGGELFF.

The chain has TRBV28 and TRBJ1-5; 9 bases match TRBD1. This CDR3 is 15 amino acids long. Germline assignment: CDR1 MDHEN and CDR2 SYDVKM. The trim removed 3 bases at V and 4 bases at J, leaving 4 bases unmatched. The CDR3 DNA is TGTGCCAGCAGTTTGGGACAGGGCGGGAATCAGCCCCAGCATTTT. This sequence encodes CASSLGQGGNQPQHF.

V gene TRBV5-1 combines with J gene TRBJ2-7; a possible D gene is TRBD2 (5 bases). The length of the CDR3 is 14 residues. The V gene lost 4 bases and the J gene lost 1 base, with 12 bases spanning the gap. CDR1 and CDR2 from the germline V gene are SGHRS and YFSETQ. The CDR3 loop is CASSPWERSYEQYF. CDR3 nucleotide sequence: TGCGCCAGCAGCCCGTGGGAGAGGTCCTACGAGCAGTACTTC. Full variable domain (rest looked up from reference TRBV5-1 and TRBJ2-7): KAGVTQTPRYLIKTRGQQVTLSCSPISGHRSVSWYQQTPGQGLQFLFEYFSETQRNKGNFPGRFSGRQFSNSRSEMNVSTLELGDSALYLCASSPWERSYEQYFGPGTRLTVT.

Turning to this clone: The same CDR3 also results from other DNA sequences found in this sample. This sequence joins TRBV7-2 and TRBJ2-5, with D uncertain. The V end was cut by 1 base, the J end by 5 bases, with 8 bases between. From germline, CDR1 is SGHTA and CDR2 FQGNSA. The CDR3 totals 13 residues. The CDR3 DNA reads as TGTGCCAGCAGCTTAGGTGGCAGGGAGACCCAGTACTTC. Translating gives CASSLGGRETQYF.

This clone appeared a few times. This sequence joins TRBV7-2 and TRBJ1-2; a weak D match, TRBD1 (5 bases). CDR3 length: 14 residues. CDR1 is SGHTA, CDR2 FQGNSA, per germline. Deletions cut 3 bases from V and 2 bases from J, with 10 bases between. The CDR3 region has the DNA TGTGCCAGCAGCTTGGCAGGGCCCAACTATGGCTACACCTTC. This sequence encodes CASSLAGPNYGYTF. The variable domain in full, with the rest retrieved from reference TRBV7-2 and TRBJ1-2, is GAGVSQSPSNKVTEKGKDVELRCDPISGHTALYWYRQSLGQGLEFLIYFQGNSAPDKSGLPSDRFSAERTGGSVSTLTIQRTQQEDSAVYLCASSLAGPNYGYTFGSGTRLTVV.

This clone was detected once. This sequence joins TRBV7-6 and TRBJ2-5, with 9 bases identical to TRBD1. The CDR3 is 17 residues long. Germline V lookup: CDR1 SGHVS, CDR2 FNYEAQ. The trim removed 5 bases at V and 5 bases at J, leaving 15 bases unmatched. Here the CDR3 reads CASSRVQGAGVGETQYF. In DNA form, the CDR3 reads TGTGCCAGCAGCCGCGTACAGGGGGCGGGGGTCGGGGAGACCCAGTACTTC.

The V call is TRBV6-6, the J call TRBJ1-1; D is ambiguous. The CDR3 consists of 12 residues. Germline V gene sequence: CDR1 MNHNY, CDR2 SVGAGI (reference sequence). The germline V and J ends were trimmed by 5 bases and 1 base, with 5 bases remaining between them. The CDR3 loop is CASSTTNTEAFF. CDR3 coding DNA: TGTGCCAGCAGTACAACGAACACTGAAGCTTTCTTT.

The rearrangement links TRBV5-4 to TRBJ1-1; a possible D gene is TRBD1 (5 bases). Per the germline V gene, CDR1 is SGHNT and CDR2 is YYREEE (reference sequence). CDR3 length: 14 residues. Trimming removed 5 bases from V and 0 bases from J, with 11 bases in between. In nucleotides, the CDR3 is TGTGCCAGCAGAAGGGGAGGATTGAACACTGAAGCTTTCTTT. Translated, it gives CASRRGGLNTEAFF.

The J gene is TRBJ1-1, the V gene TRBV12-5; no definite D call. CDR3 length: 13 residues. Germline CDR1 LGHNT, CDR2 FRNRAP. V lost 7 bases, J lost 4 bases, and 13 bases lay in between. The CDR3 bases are TGTGCTAGTGTCCCCTCCTGGCTCACTGAAGCTTTCTTT. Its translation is CASVPSWLTEAFF.

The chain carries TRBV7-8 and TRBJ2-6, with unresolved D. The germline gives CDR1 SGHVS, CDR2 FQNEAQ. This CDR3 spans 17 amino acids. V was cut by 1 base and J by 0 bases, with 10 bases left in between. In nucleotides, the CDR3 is TGTGCCAGCAGCTTAGGAGGCACCCTCTCTGGGGCCAACGTCCTGACTTTC. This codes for CASSLGGTLSGANVLTF.

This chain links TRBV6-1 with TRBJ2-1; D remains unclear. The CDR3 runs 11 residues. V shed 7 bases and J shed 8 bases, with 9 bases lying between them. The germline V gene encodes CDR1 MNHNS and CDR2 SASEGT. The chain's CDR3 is CASNLSDEQFF. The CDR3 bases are TGTGCCAGCAACTTATCGGATGAGCAGTTCTTC.

The DNA for the CDR3 is TGTGCCAGCAGTTGGGGACAGGGAAGCAATCAGCCCCAGCATTTT. Translation: CASSWGQGSNQPQHF. The chain carries TRBV2 and TRBJ1-5; the match to TRBD1 covers 9 bases. Germline V lookup: CDR1 SNHLY, CDR2 FYNNEI. The CDR3 is 15 amino acids. V shed 5 bases and J 1 base; nucleotides not matched to a gene: 3.